The clone carrying this TCR beta chain has at least ten counts. Antigen specificity is unknown. TCR beta libraries were made by quantitative 5'-RACE with molecular barcodes. Via MiXCR, TCRdb re-called the 5' RACE reads, giving one row per CDR3 protein. In the table there are about 500,000 distinct CDR3 sequences, about 5.4% of which are singletons. The data were taken from a study of CD8 T cells in ankylosing spondylitis. General study results and limits: Matched ankylosing spondylitis synovial fluid reportedly showed significant enrichment of disease-linked clones. In peripheral blood, disease-linked CD8+ clones occurred at relatively low frequencies. In the blood and synovial fluid of reactive arthritis, some motif variants had been previously reported. Blood of patients with ankylosing spondylitis appeared to be characterized by a TCR beta motif of several highly homologous variants.

The sample comprised blood, either unsorted or a sorted T cell fraction (not recorded which). The origin of this receptor is a male donor with ankylosing spondylitis.

The CDR3 DNA reads TGCAGTGCTAACACCCGACACGAACCCCCCAGAAGTACGCAGTATTTT. It codes for CSANTRHEPPRSTQYF. The chain combines TRBV20-1 with TRBJ2-3; unclear D gene. V was pared by 4 bases and J by 8 bases, with 25 bases between. CDR1 and CDR2 (germline): DFQATT, SNEGSKA (reference sequence). The CDR3 extends over 16 amino acids.